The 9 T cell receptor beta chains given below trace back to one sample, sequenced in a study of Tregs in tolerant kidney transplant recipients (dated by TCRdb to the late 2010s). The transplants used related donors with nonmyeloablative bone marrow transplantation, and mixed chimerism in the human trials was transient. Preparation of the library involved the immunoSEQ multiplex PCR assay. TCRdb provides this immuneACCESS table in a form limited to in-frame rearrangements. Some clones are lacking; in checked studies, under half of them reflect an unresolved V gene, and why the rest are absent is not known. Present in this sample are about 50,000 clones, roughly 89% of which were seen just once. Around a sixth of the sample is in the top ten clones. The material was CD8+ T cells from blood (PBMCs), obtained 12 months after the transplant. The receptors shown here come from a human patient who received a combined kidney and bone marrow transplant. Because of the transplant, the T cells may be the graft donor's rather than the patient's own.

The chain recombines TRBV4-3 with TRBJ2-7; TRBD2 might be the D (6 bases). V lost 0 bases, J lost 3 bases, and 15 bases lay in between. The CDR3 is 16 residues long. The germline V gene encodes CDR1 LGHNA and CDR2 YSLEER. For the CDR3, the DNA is TGCGCCAGCAGCCAAGAAGGTACGGCGGACTACTACGAGCAGTACTTC. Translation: CASSQEGTADYYEQYF.

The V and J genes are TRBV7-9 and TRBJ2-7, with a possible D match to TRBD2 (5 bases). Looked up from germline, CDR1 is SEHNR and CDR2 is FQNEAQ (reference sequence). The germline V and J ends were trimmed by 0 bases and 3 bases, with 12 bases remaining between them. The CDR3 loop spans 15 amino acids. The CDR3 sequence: CASSLAGLGSYEQYF. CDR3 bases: TGTGCCAGCAGCTTAGCCGGTCTGGGGAGCTACGAGCAGTACTTC.

CDR3: CASSLVCEQYF. The DNA of the CDR3 is TGTGCCAGCAGCTTAGTATGCGAGCAGTACTTC. The chain joins TRBV7-6 to TRBJ2-7; D not resolved. Germline loops: CDR1 SGHVS, CDR2 FNYEAQ. This CDR3 comprises 11 residues. Trimming pared 1 base from V and 6 bases from J, leaving 4 bases between.

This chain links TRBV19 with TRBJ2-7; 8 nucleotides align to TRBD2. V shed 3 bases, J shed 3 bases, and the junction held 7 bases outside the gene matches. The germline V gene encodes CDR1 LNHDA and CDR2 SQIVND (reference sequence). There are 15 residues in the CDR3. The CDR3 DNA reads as TGTGCCAGTAGTATGGGGGTAGCGGGGCTCTACGAGCAGTACTTC. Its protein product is CASSMGVAGLYEQYF.

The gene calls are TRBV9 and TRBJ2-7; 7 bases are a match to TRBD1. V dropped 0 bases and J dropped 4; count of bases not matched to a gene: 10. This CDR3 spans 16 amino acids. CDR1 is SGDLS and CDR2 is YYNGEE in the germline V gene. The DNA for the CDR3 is TGTGCCAGCAGCGTAGATTTAGGGGGCGAATGGTACGAGCAGTACTTC. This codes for CASSVDLGGEWYEQYF.

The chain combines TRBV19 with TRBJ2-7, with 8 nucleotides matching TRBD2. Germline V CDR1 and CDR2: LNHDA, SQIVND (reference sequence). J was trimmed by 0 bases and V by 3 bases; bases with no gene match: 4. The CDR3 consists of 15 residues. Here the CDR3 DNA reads TGTGCCAGTAGTATTCTGAGCGGGAGCTCCTACGAGCAGTACTTC. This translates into CASSILSGSSYEQYF.

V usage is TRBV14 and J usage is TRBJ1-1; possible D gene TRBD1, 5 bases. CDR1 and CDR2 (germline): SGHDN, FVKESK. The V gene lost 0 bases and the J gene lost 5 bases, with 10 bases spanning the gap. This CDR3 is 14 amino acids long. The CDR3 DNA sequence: TGTGCCAGCAGCCAAGATCTCGGGGGGACTGAAGCTTTCTTT. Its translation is CASSQDLGGTEAFF.

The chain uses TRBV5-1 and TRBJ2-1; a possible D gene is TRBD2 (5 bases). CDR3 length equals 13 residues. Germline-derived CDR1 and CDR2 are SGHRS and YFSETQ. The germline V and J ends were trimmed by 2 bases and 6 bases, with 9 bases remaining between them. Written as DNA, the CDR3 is TGCGCCAGCAGCTTTGAGCGGACCAATGAGCAGTTCTTC. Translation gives CASSFERTNEQFF.

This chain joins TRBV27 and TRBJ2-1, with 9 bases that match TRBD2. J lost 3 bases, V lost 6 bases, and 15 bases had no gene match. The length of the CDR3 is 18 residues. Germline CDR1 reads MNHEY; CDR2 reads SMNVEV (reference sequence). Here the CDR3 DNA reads TGTGCCAGCAGCCTCTTAGGTAGCGGGAGAGGGGGCTACAATGAGCAGTTCTTC. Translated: CASSLLGSGRGGYNEQFF.